The subject of this entry is one TCR beta chain. The antigen remains unidentified. Deletions cut 0 bases from V and 6 bases from J, with 15 bases between. The germline V gene encodes CDR1 MGHRA and CDR2 YSYEKL. CDR3 length equals 16 residues. Only in-frame clones appear in the TCRdb table, and some are missing; sequencing was by immunoSEQ multiplex PCR. This sample carries fewer than 30,000 clones, 60% to 85% of them seen once, and the ten largest clones take approximately 0.98%. This sample was taken from a study of STAT5B mutations in CD4+ large granular lymphocyte leukemia. General study findings and limits: Patient CD4-sorted repertoires looked more clonal than healthy CD4+ repertoires, even without putative leukemic clones. Higher CD4+ than CD8+ T-LGLL clonality might reflect small sample size.

Control samples were healthy donors' buffy coats. The sequenced sample consisted of CD4+ T cells from blood buffy coats. The chain employs TRBV4-1 and TRBJ1-5; no reliable D call. The clonotype was recovered from a human donor in good health. CDR3 loop: CASSQEGKAEGQPQHF. DNA of the CDR3: TGCGCCAGCAGCCAAGAAGGAAAGGCCGAAGGTCAGCCCCAGCATTTT.